The TCR beta chain described here comes from a study of blood T cell repertoires in COVID-19. Across the study: Both acute and convalescent COVID-19 samples were obtained from the United States, Italy and Spain. PBMCs, B-cell-depleted T cells, or T cells were the source of the cDNA or gDNA that made up the material.

The authors' processing: Amplified reference gene primers provided the basis for estimating nucleated cell counts. Using immunoSEQ multiplex PCR, the repertoire was profiled, and TCRdb retains in-frame clones only, with some absent. V, J and clone size were drawn from that table, and D and trimming were deduced from the DNA. Of over 200,000 clones listed, over 75% are singletons. The count of this clone is one. Deletions cut 5 bases from V and 4 bases from J, with 11 bases between. This CDR3 has 13 residues. Per germline, CDR1 MNHEY and CDR2 SVGEGT. The rearrangement joins TRBV6-2 or TRBV6-3 to TRBJ2-5; possible D gene TRBD2, 5 bases. Sequenced: peripheral blood. This TCR was recovered from a woman between 40 and 55 years old with acute or convalescent COVID-19. DNA of the CDR3: TGTGCCAGCAGTGGTACTAGAACAGAGACCCAGTACTTC. It translates to CASSGTRTETQYF.